These 23 T cell receptor beta chains were sequenced from one sample in a study of T cell repertoires in cytomegalovirus infection. MiXCR was run by TCRdb on the reads, yielding one entry per CDR3 protein. This table has 95,000 to 120,000 distinct CDR3 sequences, more than 30% appearing once. These receptors have no known antigen. Sequenced here: CD8+ T cells from cultured PBMCs, sampled from culture after CMV antigen stimulation. The receptors stem from a human donor in good health (CMV status not recorded). Some clones in this sample may be carry-over from other donors' samples.

The V and J genes are TRBV6-1 and TRBJ2-7; D gene ambiguous. Trimming removed 0 bases at V and 3 bases at J, with 12 bases between. CDR3 length equals 15 residues. Germline-derived CDR1 and CDR2 are MNHNS and SASEGT. CDR3 amino acids: CASSEAEAWDYEQYF. The CDR3 nucleotides read TGTGCCAGCAGTGAAGCGGAAGCCTGGGACTACGAGCAGTACTTC.

The J gene is TRBJ2-3, the V gene TRBV23-1; perhaps TRBD1 as D (6 bases). TRBV23-1 is given ORF status, its function remaining uncertain. This CDR3 is built from 15 residues. V was pared by 5 bases and J by 2 bases, with 14 bases between. Here the CDR3 reads CASSGRTELTDTQYF. The CDR3 DNA sequence: TGCGCCAGCAGTGGACGGACAGAGCTCACAGATACGCAGTATTTT.

This clonotype was counted ten times or more. This chain connects TRBV7-2 to TRBJ1-2; D ambiguous. The CDR3 is 17 residues long. CDR1 SGHTA and CDR2 FQGNSA come from the germline V gene. Between the trimmed V and J ends, which lost 5 bases and 0 bases, there was a span of 19 bases. The chain's CDR3 is CASSTQGGSIPNYGYTF. CDR3 DNA: TGTGCCAGCAGCACCCAAGGAGGGAGCATTCCTAACTATGGCTACACCTTC.

This clonotype was counted between two and nine times. The V gene is TRBV5-1, the J gene TRBJ1-3; D unresolved. V dropped 4 bases and J dropped 2 bases, with 10 bases sitting between them. Germline V CDR1 and CDR2: SGHRS, YFSETQ. The CDR3 consists of 14 residues. The CDR3 nucleotides are TGCGCCAGCAGCCGGGCTGTAACTGGAAACACCATATATTTT. Its translation: CASSRAVTGNTIYF.

There are a few counts of this clonotype. The CDR3 region is CASSLAMGRSNSPLHF. The CDR3 DNA is TGTGCCAGCAGCTTAGCCATGGGACGGTCTAATTCACCCCTCCACTTT. The gene calls are TRBV7-6 and TRBJ1-6; a possible D gene is TRBD1 (5 bases). The CDR3 sequence is 16 residues long. Germline V gene data show CDR1 as SGHVS and CDR2 as FNYEAQ. V lost 0 bases, J lost 6 bases, and 12 bases lay in between. Drawing the rest from reference TRBV7-6 and TRBJ1-6, the complete variable domain is GAGVSQSPRYKVTKRGQDVALRCDPISGHVSLYWYRQALGQGPEFLTYFNYEAQQDKSGLPNDRFSAERPEGSISTLTIQRTEQRDSAMYRCASSLAMGRSNSPLHFGNGTRLTVT.

J is TRBJ1-6 and V is TRBV7-9, with TRBD1 identical over 9 bases. Germline assignment: CDR1 SEHNR and CDR2 FQNEAQ (reference sequence). V was clipped by 5 bases and J by 10 bases; unmatched bases: 9. The CDR3 is 15 residues long. The CDR3 sequence is CASSDTGTGYSPLHF. The DNA for the CDR3 is TGTGCCAGCAGCGACACCGGGACAGGGTACTCACCCCTCCACTTT. The whole variable domain, remainder taken from reference TRBV7-9 and TRBJ1-6, is DTGVSQNPRHKITKRGQNVTFRCDPISEHNRLYWYRQTLGQGPEFLTYFQNEAQLEKSRLLSDRFSAERPKGSFSTLEIQRTEQGDSAMYLCASSDTGTGYSPLHFGNGTRLTVT.

The rearrangement joins TRBV7-6 to TRBJ1-1; 10 nucleotides align to TRBD1. CDR3 length: 18 residues. The V gene's germline CDR1 is SGHVS and CDR2 FNYEAQ. Trimming at V came to 2 bases and at J to 0 bases, leaving 9 bases not matched to a gene. The CDR3 spells CASSLRGQGMNMNTEAFF. CDR3 DNA: TGTGCCAGCAGCTTAAGGGGACAGGGGATGAACATGAACACTGAAGCTTTCTTT. The full variable domain, in which reference TRBV7-6 and TRBJ1-1 provide the parts outside the CDR3, is GAGVSQSPRYKVTKRGQDVALRCDPISGHVSLYWYRQALGQGPEFLTYFNYEAQQDKSGLPNDRFSAERPEGSISTLTIQRTEQRDSAMYRCASSLRGQGMNMNTEAFFGQGTRLTVV.

The CDR3 DNA follows: TGTGCCAGCAGCTTAGTTTACAGCCCGAACACTGAAGCTTTCTTT. Encoded protein: CASSLVYSPNTEAFF. The chain joins TRBV11-2 to TRBJ1-1; D is undetermined. The CDR3 sequence is 15 residues long. The germline V gene has CDR1 SGHAT and CDR2 FQNNGV. Trimming took off 1 base at V and 1 base at J, with 10 bases between the two ends.

The genes are TRBV7-6 and TRBJ2-5; D is unresolved. The germline gives CDR1 SGHVS, CDR2 FNYEAQ. The CDR3 length is 10 residues. V shed 5 bases and J shed 5 bases, with 3 bases lying between them. The CDR3 is CASSRETQYF. In nucleotides, the CDR3 is TGTGCCAGCAGCCGGGAGACCCAGTACTTC. The whole variable domain, filled in from reference TRBV7-6 and TRBJ2-5, reads GAGVSQSPRYKVTKRGQDVALRCDPISGHVSLYWYRQALGQGPEFLTYFNYEAQQDKSGLPNDRFSAERPEGSISTLTIQRTEQRDSAMYRCASSRETQYFGPGTRLLVL.

The rearrangement links TRBV4-1 to TRBJ2-1; D uncertain. V lost 1 base and J 7 bases, leaving 11 bases between the germline ends. Germline V gene sequence: CDR1 MGHRA, CDR2 YSYEKL. The CDR3 is 14 residues long. CDR3 nucleotide sequence: TGCGCCAGCAGCCAAGTCCCAGCGAATAATGAGCAGTTCTTC. Amino acids: CASSQVPANNEQFF.

This clonotype was detected only a few times. V usage is TRBV20-1 and J usage is TRBJ1-2, with 8 positions matching TRBD1. With 6 bases clipped from V and 6 bases from J, the junction kept 12 bases outside the gene matches. Per the germline V gene, CDR1 is DFQATT and CDR2 is SNEGSKA (reference sequence). The CDR3 is made up of 14 amino acids. In nucleotides, the CDR3 is TGCAGTGCCAAGCCTTACAGGGGGGTGGATGGCTACACCTTC. The encoded protein is CSAKPYRGVDGYTF.

The chain combines TRBV29-1 with TRBJ1-2, with D possibly being TRBD1 (5 bases). Germline V CDR1 and CDR2: SQVTM, ANQGSEA. Trimming took off 3 bases at V and 7 bases at J, with 12 bases between the two ends. The CDR3 loop spans 12 amino acids. The DNA for the CDR3 is TGCAGCGTTGAGGGCGACAGAAGTGGCTACACCTTC. The encoded protein is CSVEGDRSGYTF.

The chain combines TRBV19 with TRBJ1-4; possible D gene TRBD1, 6 bases. The CDR3 runs to 17 residues. The germline V gene has CDR1 LNHDA and CDR2 SQIVND (reference sequence). With 7 bases removed from V and 4 bases from J, the gap between germline ends came to 22 bases. The CDR3 spells CASKGPAVGQLNEKLFF. CDR3 nucleotides: TGTGCCAGTAAGGGACCCGCCGTTGGACAGCTTAATGAAAAACTGTTTTTT.

The V call is TRBV4-3, the J call TRBJ1-3, with TRBD1 as a possible D gene (5 bases). The ends were cut back, 3 bases at V and 1 base at J, with 16 bases in the middle. The CDR3 sequence is 17 residues long. From germline, CDR1 is LGHNA and CDR2 YSLEER. The CDR3 loop is CASSQALQDLSGNTIYF. CDR3 in DNA: TGCGCCAGCAGCCAGGCGTTACAGGACCTGTCTGGAAACACCATATATTTT.

The V call is TRBV6-6, the J call TRBJ1-2; possibly TRBD1 for D (6 bases). CDR1 is MNHNY, CDR2 SVGAGI, per germline (reference sequence). The CDR3 consists of 14 residues. Deletions cut 4 bases from V and 4 bases from J, with 13 bases between. This chain's CDR3 is CASSWTATAYGYTF. In DNA form, the CDR3 reads TGTGCCAGCAGTTGGACAGCCACCGCCTATGGCTACACCTTC.

At least ten counts were recorded for this clonotype. The chain joins TRBV5-8 to TRBJ1-6; D unclear. Per the germline V gene, CDR1 is SGHTS and CDR2 is YDEGEE. The CDR3 has 15 residues. Trimming shortened V by 4 bases and J by 0 bases, and 8 bases separated the two germline ends. CDR3: CASSGGPSYNSPLHF. CDR3 nucleotide sequence: TGTGCCAGCAGCGGAGGACCCTCCTATAATTCACCCCTCCACTTT.

The gene calls are TRBV7-2 and TRBJ2-1, with TRBD2 matching 10 bases. The V gene end was trimmed by 2 bases and the J gene end by 7 bases; junction bases not matched to a gene: 5. The CDR3 covers 15 residues. Germline loops: CDR1 SGHTA, CDR2 FQGNSA. The CDR3 bases are TGTGCCAGCAGCTTATTTCTAGCGGGGGAAAATGAGCAGTTCTTC. This encodes CASSLFLAGENEQFF. Drawing the rest from reference TRBV7-2 and TRBJ2-1, the complete variable domain is GAGVSQSPSNKVTEKGKDVELRCDPISGHTALYWYRQSLGQGLEFLIYFQGNSAPDKSGLPSDRFSAERTGGSVSTLTIQRTQQEDSAVYLCASSLFLAGENEQFFGPGTRLTVL.

This clonotype was observed many times. The gene calls are TRBV7-2 and TRBJ2-1, with D maybe TRBD2 (7 bases). The CDR3 is 16 amino acids. Germline values: CDR1 SGHTA, CDR2 FQGNSA. V shed 4 bases and J shed 7 bases, with 20 bases lying between them. CDR3 in DNA: TGTGCCAGCAGCTCCTCTCCGGGGGGCAGGGTTAATGAGCAGTTCTTC. Translating gives CASSSSPGGRVNEQFF.

The rearrangement uses TRBV6-6 and TRBJ2-3; D possibly matches TRBD1 or TRBD2 (6 bases each). This CDR3 spans 13 amino acids. Germline CDR1 reads MNHNY; CDR2 reads SVGAGI (reference sequence). The V end was cut by 11 bases, the J end by 5 bases, with 17 bases between. The CDR3 loop reads CAGNRGGRDTQYF. CDR3 nucleotides: TGTGCCGGGAACCGAGGGGGGCGAGATACGCAGTATTTT.

This rearrangement joins TRBV19 to TRBJ2-2; D is perhaps TRBD1 (6 bases). Germline CDR1 is LNHDA and CDR2 is SQIVND (reference sequence). The CDR3 loop spans 16 amino acids. V lost 0 bases and J 5 bases, leaving 13 bases between the germline ends. CDR3 bases: TGTGCCAGTAGTATAGATGTGGCAGGGGTTACCGGGGAGCTGTTTTTT. As protein: CASSIDVAGVTGELFF.

This clonotype has ten or more counts. This chain connects TRBV20-1 to TRBJ2-6; D might be TRBD1 (5 bases). Trimming stripped 4 bases from V and 1 base from J, with 8 bases between. The germline V gene has CDR1 DFQATT and CDR2 SNEGSKA (reference sequence). This CDR3 region has 14 residues. The CDR3 DNA follows: TGCAGTGCTACCCAGGGTTCTGGGGCCAACGTCCTGACTTTC. This sequence encodes CSATQGSGANVLTF.

This clonotype occurred a few times. This rearrangement joins TRBV12-3 or TRBV12-4 to TRBJ2-2; 8 bases are a match to TRBD1. J lost 3 bases, V lost 5 bases, and 2 bases had no gene match. The CDR3 is made up of 14 amino acids. In nucleotides, the CDR3 is TGTGCCAGCAGTCGGACAGGGTACACCGGGGAGCTGTTTTTT. Residues: CASSRTGYTGELFF.

This clonotype has just a few counts. The CDR3 DNA sequence: TGCGCCAGCAGCCAAGTTCAGGGAAACAATCAGCCCCAGCATTTT. Encoded protein: CASSQVQGNNQPQHF. The V gene is TRBV4-1, the J gene TRBJ1-5, with D possibly TRBD1 on 5 matching bases. The CDR3 length is 15 residues. V lost 1 base and J lost 3, with 10 bases in between. Germline-derived CDR1 and CDR2 are MGHRA and YSYEKL.